This T cell receptor beta chain was captured in a study of cytomegalovirus exposure and HLA in healthy donors. Trimming took off 3 bases at V and 4 bases at J, with 6 bases between the two ends. Germline CDR1 reads ENHRY; CDR2 reads SYGVKD. The CDR3 totals 13 residues. PCR amplification relied on 60 Vbeta primers (plus 13 Jbeta primers). The data were produced by immunoSEQ multiplex PCR, yet TCRdb's version contains in-frame clones alone and is incomplete. The profile shows 90,000 to 120,000 clones, about 80% of them singletons. Sequenced sample: PBMCs. This receptor was identified in a man under 40 in good health and CMV-seropositive. The rearrangement links TRBV10-3 to TRBJ1-4; D call uncertain. CDR3: CAISDSINEKLFF. As DNA, the CDR3 is TGTGCCATCAGTGACAGTATTAATGAAAAACTGTTTTTT.